Following are 11 T cell receptor beta chains from one sample sequenced in a study of beta chain features in type 1 diabetes. The authors reverse transcribed all of the isolated RNA, so sequencing captured expressed TCRB transcripts. Assay: immunoSEQ multiplex PCR; the TCRdb copy retains only in-frame clones and omits some. Of approximately 340,000 clones listed, about 14% were seen once; the top ten hold 0.019%. Sequenced input: naive CD4+ T cells from blood. Receptors were obtained from a woman between 18 and 29 years old in good health.

This clone has just one count. The V and J genes are TRBV28 and TRBJ2-5; tentatively, D is TRBD2 (6 bases). With 6 bases removed from V and 3 bases from J, the gap between germline ends came to 17 bases. The CDR3 is made up of 15 amino acids. Germline CDR1 is MDHEN and CDR2 is SYDVKM. The CDR3 region is CASRAPRGQEETQYF. CDR3 nucleotides: TGTGCCAGCAGAGCACCGCGGGGCCAGGAAGAGACCCAGTACTTC.

The chain has TRBV2 and TRBJ2-7, with 8 bases that match TRBD2. V trimming: 10 bases; J trimming: 2 bases; junction bases outside the gene matches: 4. Germline assignment: CDR1 SNHLY and CDR2 FYNNEI. The CDR3 is made up of 12 amino acids. CDR3 bases: TGTGCCACCCGGGGGGGAACCTACGAGCAGTACTTC. It specifies CATRGGTYEQYF.

The chain carries TRBV5-4 and TRBJ2-3; the D gene is possibly TRBD2 (5 bases). The CDR3 covers 14 residues. CDR1 and CDR2 (germline): SGHNT, YYREEE (reference sequence). V was trimmed by 2 bases and J by 1 base, leaving 8 bases between them. The CDR3 sequence: CASSFDSGTDTQYF. CDR3 coding DNA: TGTGCCAGCAGCTTCGATAGCGGCACAGATACGCAGTATTTT.

Note on this clone: Other DNA sequences in this specimen translate into the identical CDR3. The V gene is TRBV28, the J gene TRBJ2-1; TRBD2 aligns across 11 bases. The CDR3 is made up of 13 amino acids. V lost 9 bases and J lost 5; bases outside the gene matches: 3. Germline CDR1 is MDHEN and CDR2 is SYDVKM. The chain's CDR3 is CASLAGGHNEQFF. For the CDR3, the DNA is TGTGCCAGTCTAGCGGGAGGACACAATGAGCAGTTCTTC.

This clone showed up just a few times. This chain links TRBV18 with TRBJ2-1; D is perhaps TRBD2 (6 bases). The CDR3 has 13 residues. Germline loops: CDR1 KGHSH, CDR2 LQKENI. V dropped 6 bases and J dropped 8 bases, with 14 bases sitting between them. The CDR3 here is CASSPGVEDEQFF. The DNA for the CDR3 is TGTGCCAGCTCCCCGGGGGTAGAGGATGAGCAGTTCTTC.

This clone was detected a few times. V is TRBV30 and J is TRBJ2-1; D remains ambiguous. The CDR3 extends over 12 amino acids. Trimming removed 2 bases from V and 8 bases from J, with 10 bases in between. The V gene's germline CDR1 is GTSNPN and CDR2 SVGIG (reference sequence). Written as DNA, the CDR3 is TGTGCCTGGAGTCGATTGGGCGATGAGCAGTTCTTC. Protein: CAWSRLGDEQFF.

The chain uses TRBV28 and TRBJ2-1, with D tentatively TRBD2 (6 bases). This CDR3 has 14 amino acids. Trimming took off 7 bases at V and 9 bases at J, with 19 bases between the two ends. Per the germline V gene, CDR1 is MDHEN and CDR2 is SYDVKM. CDR3 amino acids: CASTTTLRGVEQFF. Here the CDR3 DNA reads TGTGCCAGCACCACTACTCTCCGCGGGGTTGAGCAGTTCTTC. Combining the CDR3 with reference TRBV28 and TRBJ2-1 gives the whole variable domain DVKVTQSSRYLVKRTGEKVFLECVQDMDHENMFWYRQDPGLGLRLIYFSYDVKMKEKGDIPEGYSVSREKKERFSLILESASTNQTSMYLCASTTTLRGVEQFFGPGTRLTVL.

This CDR3 reads CASSKVGRDRESYEQYF. The CDR3 nucleotides are TGTGCCAGCAGCAAAGTGGGCCGGGACAGGGAGTCCTACGAGCAGTACTTC. The chain links TRBV21-1 to TRBJ2-7; the listed D gene, TRBD1, was not tested against the DNA. TRBV21-1 is a pseudogene locus. This CDR3 region has 17 residues.

This clone has only a few counts. This chain connects TRBV29-1 to TRBJ1-1; weak D call: TRBD1 (5 bases). V was shortened by 0 bases and J by 0 bases, with 5 bases between the two germline ends. The length of the CDR3 is 13 residues. Germline assignment: CDR1 SQVTM and CDR2 ANQGSEA. Written as DNA, the CDR3 is TGCAGCGTTGAAGACAGGGTGAACACTGAAGCTTTCTTT. This encodes CSVEDRVNTEAFF.

This clone was counted only a few times. DNA for the CDR3: TGTGCCAGCAGTTACTCGATATCGGGACAGACCTACGAGCAGTACTTC. Its protein is CASSYSISGQTYEQYF. The V and J genes are TRBV6-5 and TRBJ2-7; 7 bases match TRBD1. Germline CDR1 MNHEY, CDR2 SVGAGI. The CDR3 spans 16 residues. The junction had 7 bases not matched to a gene; V was cut back by 0 bases and J by 2 bases.

The rearrangement links TRBV18 to TRBJ2-7; 8 bases fit TRBD2. Per the germline V gene, CDR1 is KGHSH and CDR2 is LQKENI. The junction had 9 bases not matched to a gene; V was cut back by 5 bases and J by 3 bases. The CDR3 runs 15 residues. The CDR3 nucleotides are TGTGCCAGCTCAGATGGTAGCGGGATGAACTACGAGCAGTACTTC. It translates to CASSDGSGMNYEQYF.